The rows below give T cell receptor beta chains drawn from one sample of a study of T cells in Graves' hyperthyroidism and ophthalmopathy. Using its own MiXCR run on the multiplex PCR reads, TCRdb lists one record per CDR3 protein. Seen here are about 640,000 distinct CDR3 sequences, less than 25% observed once, and the top ten hold 34%. The material sequenced was blood. The source is a man between 25 and 39 years old with Graves' ophthalmopathy. CDR3s include the opening cysteine and the closing phenylalanine or tryptophan. D genes are given only for firm matches. A row's size may be missing; if present it is once, few, many or a size class.

D gene: -; J gene: TRBJ1-5; V gene: TRBV9; clone size: -; CDR3 length: 14; CDR3 protein: CASSARGGNQPQHF; CDR3 DNA: TGTGCCAGCAGCGCCAGGGGCGGCAATCAGCCCCAGCATTTT
D gene: -; J gene: TRBJ2-5; V gene: TRBV2; clone size: many; CDR3 length: 14; CDR3 protein: CASSSYGTQETQYF; CDR3 DNA: TGTGCCAGCAGTTCTTACGGGACCCAAGAGACCCAGTACTTC
D gene: -; J gene: TRBJ2-1; V gene: TRBV27; clone size: many; CDR3 length: 15; CDR3 protein: CASSLTRRDNYEQFF; CDR3 DNA: TGTGCCAGCAGTTTAACCCGGCGGGACAACTATGAGCAGTTCTTC
D gene: TRBD1; J gene: TRBJ2-7; V gene: TRBV4-1; clone size: many; CDR3 length: 15; CDR3 protein: CASSQERTGGHEQYF; CDR3 DNA: TGCGCCAGCAGCCAAGAACGGACAGGGGGCCACGAGCAGTACTTC
D gene: -; J gene: TRBJ2-2; V gene: TRBV2; clone size: -; CDR3 length: 15; CDR3 protein: CASSLGRADTGELFF; CDR3 DNA: TGTGCCAGCAGTTTAGGCAGGGCCGACACCGGGGAGCTGTTTTTT
D gene: -; J gene: TRBJ2-1; V gene: TRBV6-2/TRBV6-3; clone size: few; CDR3 length: 18; CDR3 protein: CASSTGWGGIRPYNEQFF; CDR3 DNA: TGTGCCAGCAGTACCGGATGGGGCGGGATTCGGCCCTACAATGAGCAGTTCTTC
D gene: -; J gene: TRBJ2-3; V gene: TRBV28; clone size: few; CDR3 length: 14; CDR3 protein: CASRGASWADTQYF; CDR3 DNA: TGTGCCAGCAGGGGGGCTAGCTGGGCAGATACGCAGTATTTT
D gene: -; J gene: TRBJ2-3; V gene: TRBV7-2; clone size: -; CDR3 length: 12; CDR3 protein: CASSLGLVTQYF; CDR3 DNA: TGTGCCAGCAGCTTAGGTTTGGTAACGCAGTATTTT
D gene: -; J gene: TRBJ1-1; V gene: TRBV10-3; clone size: many; CDR3 length: 13; CDR3 protein: CATEGPAGTEAFF; CDR3 DNA: TGTGCCACCGAGGGACCCGCGGGGACTGAAGCTTTCTTT
D gene: TRBD2; J gene: TRBJ2-1; V gene: TRBV5-1; clone size: -; CDR3 length: 16; CDR3 protein: CASSESATSGRNEQFF; CDR3 DNA: TGCGCCAGCAGTGAGTCTGCGACTAGCGGGAGGAATGAGCAGTTCTTC
D gene: TRBD2; J gene: TRBJ2-7; V gene: TRBV28; clone size: few; CDR3 length: 16; CDR3 protein: CASSAGLVYSSYEQYF; CDR3 DNA: TGTGCCAGCAGTGCGGGACTAGTTTATAGTTCCTACGAGCAGTACTTC
D gene: TRBD2; J gene: TRBJ2-7; V gene: TRBV10-3; clone size: many; CDR3 length: 14; CDR3 protein: CAISDLGTSGEQYF; CDR3 DNA: TGTGCCATCAGTGACCTCGGGACTAGCGGCGAGCAGTACTTC
D gene: TRBD1; J gene: TRBJ2-2; V gene: TRBV3-1; clone size: -; CDR3 length: 18; CDR3 protein: CASSHRQGKPSDTGELFF; CDR3 DNA: TGTGCCAGCAGCCATCGACAGGGAAAACCCTCGGACACCGGGGAGCTGTTTTTT
D gene: -; J gene: TRBJ1-5; V gene: TRBV19; clone size: few; CDR3 length: 13; CDR3 protein: CASSIGTYQPQHF; CDR3 DNA: TGTGCCAGTAGTATAGGGACCTATCAGCCCCAGCATTTT
D gene: TRBD2; J gene: TRBJ2-7; V gene: TRBV5-6; clone size: few; CDR3 length: 18; CDR3 protein: CASSLGELAGTSSYEQYF; CDR3 DNA: TGTGCCAGCAGCTTGGGGGAGCTAGCGGGAACAAGCTCCTACGAGCAGTACTTC
D gene: -; J gene: TRBJ2-1; V gene: TRBV28; clone size: few; CDR3 length: 15; CDR3 protein: CASTSLGTRGNEQFF; CDR3 DNA: TGTGCCAGCACTTCCTTGGGCACACGGGGCAATGAGCAGTTCTTC
D gene: -; J gene: TRBJ2-3; V gene: TRBV10-3; clone size: few; CDR3 length: 13; CDR3 protein: CAISEANTDTQYF; CDR3 DNA: TGTGCCATCAGTGAGGCTAACACAGATACGCAGTATTTT
D gene: -; J gene: TRBJ2-5; V gene: TRBV9; clone size: few; CDR3 length: 15; CDR3 protein: CASSADRDKSETQYF; CDR3 DNA: TGTGCCAGCAGCGCCGACCGGGACAAGTCCGAGACCCAGTACTTC
D gene: -; J gene: TRBJ2-3; V gene: TRBV18; clone size: -; CDR3 length: 13; CDR3 protein: CASSPDAPDTQYF; CDR3 DNA: TGTGCCAGCTCTCCCGATGCTCCCGATACGCAGTATTTT
D gene: TRBD2; J gene: TRBJ2-2; V gene: TRBV7-3; clone size: few; CDR3 length: 14; CDR3 protein: CASSISGSSMELFF; CDR3 DNA: TGTGCCAGCAGCATTAGCGGGAGTAGTATGGAGCTGTTTTTT
D gene: -; J gene: TRBJ2-1; V gene: TRBV9; clone size: few; CDR3 length: 15; CDR3 protein: CASSVDWSTERTQFF; CDR3 DNA: TGTGCCAGCAGCGTAGATTGGAGTACGGAGCGGACTCAGTTCTTC
D gene: -; J gene: TRBJ1-6; V gene: TRBV27; clone size: -; CDR3 length: 13; CDR3 protein: CASRGGQASPLHF; CDR3 DNA: TGTGCCAGCAGGGGAGGACAAGCATCACCCCTCCACTTT
D gene: TRBD2; J gene: TRBJ2-3; V gene: TRBV5-1; clone size: -; CDR3 length: 17; CDR3 protein: CASSTWTSGSSLNTQYF; CDR3 DNA: TGCGCCAGCAGCACGTGGACTAGCGGGAGTTCCTTGAATACGCAGTATTTT
D gene: -; J gene: TRBJ1-1; V gene: TRBV5-6; clone size: -; CDR3 length: 11; CDR3 protein: CASSSSGLAFF; CDR3 DNA: TGTGCCAGCAGCTCGTCAGGGTTAGCTTTCTTT
D gene: -; J gene: TRBJ2-1; V gene: TRBV11-2; clone size: many; CDR3 length: 16; CDR3 protein: CASSWGRGRSYNEQFF; CDR3 DNA: TGTGCCAGCAGCTGGGGCAGGGGTAGATCCTACAATGAGCAGTTCTTC
D gene: -; J gene: TRBJ2-2; V gene: TRBV30; clone size: -; CDR3 length: 12; CDR3 protein: CAWSHSTRELFF; CDR3 DNA: TGTGCCTGGAGTCACAGCACCCGGGAGCTGTTTTTT
D gene: -; J gene: TRBJ2-7; V gene: TRBV27; clone size: -; CDR3 length: 15; CDR3 protein: CASSLLGRTSYEQYF; CDR3 DNA: TGTGCCAGCAGTTTATTGGGCAGGACCTCCTACGAGCAGTACTTC
D gene: -; J gene: TRBJ2-7; V gene: TRBV28; clone size: -; CDR3 length: 13; CDR3 protein: CASRPHTKYEQYF; CDR3 DNA: TGTGCCAGCAGACCGCACACCAAGTACGAGCAGTACTTC
D gene: TRBD1; J gene: TRBJ2-2; V gene: TRBV29-1; clone size: many; CDR3 length: 14; CDR3 protein: CSVRQGRDTGELFF; CDR3 DNA: TGCAGCGTTCGACAGGGAAGGGACACCGGGGAGCTGTTTTTT